This T cell receptor beta chain was recorded in a study of cytomegalovirus exposure and HLA in healthy donors. This CDR3 is built from 14 residues. The V gene end was trimmed by 4 bases and the J gene end by 6 bases; junction bases not matched to a gene: 4. Germline V gene lookup returns CDR1 MGHDK and CDR2 SYGVNS. In the PCR, 60 Vbeta and 13 Jbeta primers were used. Clones were sequenced by immunoSEQ multiplex PCR, and TCRdb holds only the in-frame ones, with some missing. The sample holds approximately 210,000 clones; roughly 83% are singletons and the top ten take approximately 0.39%. The specimen sequenced was PBMCs. The source is a male donor in good health and CMV-seropositive. The chain employs TRBV25-1 and TRBJ1-1; 11 nucleotides match TRBD1. Here the CDR3 DNA reads TGTGCCAGCAGTGGGACAGGGGGCTTATCTGAAGCTTTCTTT. It translates to CASSGTGGLSEAFF.